Listed here are 28 T cell receptor beta chains from one sample, sequenced in a study of T-cell reconstitution after alpha-beta-depleted transplantation in children. Molecular barcoding with unique molecular identifiers was used for the TCRbeta library. In TCRdb, the PCR reads were re-called with MiXCR into one record per CDR3 protein. The sample holds around 450,000 distinct CDR3 sequences; over 9.5% are singletons and the top ten take 2% to 2.5%. The material sequenced was PBMCs, taken before TCRalphabeta/CD19-depleted stem cell transplant. These receptors all come from a child aged 2-9 years with inherited bone marrow failure, due to receive a stem cell transplant.

This clonotype was seen repeatedly, ten times or more. The chain links TRBV5-1 to TRBJ2-1, with 8 positions matching TRBD2. The J segment lost 8 bases and the V segment lost 3 bases, leaving 7 bases of the junction unmatched. Germline V gives CDR1 SGHRS, CDR2 YFSETQ. This CDR3 spans 14 amino acids. Here the CDR3 DNA reads TGCGCCAGCAGCTCGACCGGGACTAGGGATGAGCAGTTCTTC. Translated: CASSSTGTRDEQFF.

There are many counts of this clonotype. The chain recombines TRBV20-1 with TRBJ1-1; D perhaps matches TRBD1 (6 bases). The CDR3 contains 15 residues. V shed 0 bases and J shed 4 bases, with 15 bases lying between them. The V gene's germline CDR1 is DFQATT and CDR2 SNEGSKA (reference sequence). The chain's CDR3 is CSARDVGARITEAFF. The CDR3 DNA is TGCAGTGCTAGAGATGTGGGGGCGCGGATCACTGAAGCTTTCTTT.

This clonotype was seen more than once but under ten times. The chain couples TRBV11-2 to TRBJ2-7, with D hard to call. This CDR3 has 12 residues. Germline CDR1 and CDR2: SGHAT and FQNNGV. The V gene lost 4 bases and the J gene lost 2 bases, with 6 bases spanning the gap. CDR3 amino acids: CASSSIAYEQYF. The DNA of the CDR3 is TGTGCCAGCAGCTCTATTGCCTACGAGCAGTACTTC.

This clonotype was picked up many times. The rearrangement joins TRBV7-8 to TRBJ1-5; tentative D call: TRBD1 (6 bases). V lost 5 bases to trimming and J lost 9 bases, with 14 bases between them. Germline V gene data show CDR1 as SGHVS and CDR2 as FQNEAQ. The CDR3 sequence is 13 residues long. The CDR3 loop is CASSPGHNGPQHF. As DNA, the CDR3 is TGTGCCAGCAGCCCGGGACACAATGGGCCCCAGCATTTT.

This clonotype was detected ten times or more. The chain joins TRBV24-1 to TRBJ1-2, with a tentative D call TRBD1 (5 bases). Per germline, CDR1 KGHDR and CDR2 SFDVKD. This CDR3 is 15 amino acids long. V was shortened by 3 bases and J by 4 bases, with 14 bases between the two germline ends. CDR3 DNA sequence: TGTGCCACCAGTGATACCGGGACGGGAGTCTATGGCTACACCTTC. Amino acid sequence: CATSDTGTGVYGYTF.

The V gene is TRBV11-2, the J gene TRBJ2-1; D might be TRBD1 or TRBD2, each matching 5 bases. V lost 5 bases to trimming and J lost 6 bases, with 17 bases between them. CDR3 length equals 15 residues. The germline CDR1 and CDR2 sequences are SGHAT and FQNNGV. The CDR3 reads CASSDLGVLTNEQFF. Written as DNA, the CDR3 is TGTGCCAGCAGCGATTTGGGGGTACTCACCAATGAGCAGTTCTTC.

This clonotype was found many times. The chain carries TRBV4-1 and TRBJ1-3; weak D call: TRBD1 (5 bases). The germline gives CDR1 MGHRA, CDR2 YSYEKL. Trimming left V 7 bases short and J 0 bases short, with 7 bases between. This CDR3 has 13 residues. The CDR3 loop is CASKTVSGNTIYF. The CDR3 region has the DNA TGCGCCAGCAAGACAGTCTCTGGAAACACCATATATTTT.

This clonotype occurred a few times. The gene calls are TRBV28 and TRBJ1-1; D gene uncertain. This CDR3 contains 15 residues. The germline CDR1 and CDR2 sequences are MDHEN and SYDVKM. Trimming cost V 10 bases and J 0 bases, with 18 bases left between them. The CDR3, as DNA: TGTGCCACCTTGGAGGTTGAAAGGATGAACACTGAAGCTTTCTTT. Translation gives CATLEVERMNTEAFF.

This clonotype was seen ten or more times. The V call is TRBV4-3, the J call TRBJ1-6, with D possibly matching TRBD1 (6 bases). V dropped 5 bases and J dropped 6 bases, with 11 bases sitting between them. The CDR3 covers 14 residues. The germline CDR1 and CDR2 sequences are LGHNA and YSLEER. The CDR3 region is CASSLTGLNSPLHF. CDR3 coding DNA: TGCGCCAGCAGCTTGACAGGCCTTAATTCACCCCTCCACTTT.

This clonotype appeared many times. The V gene is TRBV7-2, the J gene TRBJ2-4; 7 bases align to TRBD2. The CDR3 length is 16 residues. The germline V gene has CDR1 SGHTA and CDR2 FQGNSA. The ends lost 1 base at V and 0 bases at J; junction bases unmatched: 3. In nucleotides, the CDR3 is TGTGCCAGCAGCTTAGTCGCTAGCGGAGCCAAAAACATTCAGTACTTC. Translating gives CASSLVASGAKNIQYF.

Remarks on this clonotype: A much larger clone is a single base away; this may be a read error. The final CDR3 position lacks the conserved phenylalanine or tryptophan, pointing to a likely read error. This chain links TRBV11-2 with TRBJ2-7; D not resolved. Germline assignment: CDR1 SGHAT and CDR2 FQNNGV. With 1 base removed from V and 2 bases from J, the gap between germline ends came to 6 bases. The CDR3 is 13 residues long. As DNA, the CDR3 is TGTGCCAGCAGCTTAGTCTCTCCCTACGAGCAGTACCTC. Translation gives CASSLVSPYEQYL.

About this clonotype itself: Just one base apart from a much larger clone, this may be a read error. The chain combines TRBV24-1 with TRBJ2-2; D possibly corresponds to TRBD2 (6 bases). This CDR3 spans 17 amino acids. Germline V gives CDR1 KGHDR, CDR2 SFDVKD. The CDR3 nucleotides read TGTGCCACCAGTGTTGTCAAGGAGGGAAGTGACACCGGGGAGCTGCTTTTT. It encodes CATSVVKEGSDTGELLF.

This clonotype has at least ten counts. For the CDR3, the DNA is TGCAGTGCTAGAGATAGGAGCGGGAGGTTCAATGAGCAGTTCTTC. It specifies CSARDRSGRFNEQFF. The chain couples TRBV20-1 to TRBJ2-1; 9 bases line up with TRBD2. Unmatched junction bases numbered 6, after V lost 0 bases and J lost 6 bases. The CDR3 totals 15 residues. Germline-derived CDR1 and CDR2 are DFQATT and SNEGSKA (reference sequence).

The gene calls are TRBV5-1 and TRBJ2-1; 11 nucleotides match TRBD2. The CDR3 is made up of 16 amino acids. V gave up 1 base and J gave up 8 bases; unmatched junction bases: 8. Looked up from germline, CDR1 is SGHRS and CDR2 is YFSETQ. The CDR3: CASSLNSGRAGDEQFF. In nucleotides, the CDR3 is TGCGCCAGCAGCTTGAATAGCGGGAGGGCTGGGGATGAGCAGTTCTTC.

This clonotype was counted between two and nine times. J is TRBJ2-7 and V is TRBV20-1; 9 bases map to TRBD2. The germline gives CDR1 DFQATT, CDR2 SNEGSKA (reference sequence). The CDR3 has 15 amino acids. V lost 0 bases, J lost 4 bases, and 7 bases stayed unmatched. As DNA, the CDR3 is TGCAGTGCTAGAGATCCCCCTAGCGGGAAATACGAGCAGTACTTC. Translating gives CSARDPPSGKYEQYF.

This clonotype turned up a few times. The J gene is TRBJ2-3, the V gene TRBV20-1, with a weak D call TRBD2 (6 bases). This CDR3 contains 18 residues. V dropped 0 bases and J dropped 3 bases, with 22 bases sitting between them. From germline, CDR1 is DFQATT and CDR2 SNEGSKA (reference sequence). This CDR3 is CSARDWRADEPRTDTQYF. In DNA, the CDR3 is TGCAGTGCTAGAGATTGGAGGGCGGACGAGCCACGAACAGATACGCAGTATTTT.

This clonotype was recorded at least ten times. The chain has TRBV12-3 or TRBV12-4 and TRBJ2-5; possible D gene TRBD2, 5 bases. There are 14 residues in the CDR3. V was trimmed by 2 bases and J by 4 bases, leaving 11 bases between them. CDR3 protein: CASSLSGPAETQYF. As DNA, the CDR3 is TGTGCCAGCAGTTTAAGCGGCCCCGCAGAGACCCAGTACTTC.

This clonotype was recorded a few times. A junction end diverges from the germline sequence, so it may reflect a read error. The rearrangement links TRBV7-9 to TRBJ2-7; 10 nucleotides agree with TRBD2. Germline values: CDR1 SEHNR, CDR2 FQNEAQ (reference sequence). There are 14 residues in the CDR3. The CDR3 region is CASSVAGGGYEQYF. As DNA, the CDR3 is TGTGCCAGCAGCGTAGCGGGAGGAGGGTACGAGCAGTACTTC.

The chain has TRBV18 and TRBJ2-7; D is possibly TRBD1 or TRBD2 (7 bases each). Germline V gene data show CDR1 as KGHSH and CDR2 as LQKENI. V lost 6 bases, J lost 3 bases, and 21 bases lay in between. The CDR3 runs to 16 residues. CDR3 loop: CASSKTGRGAGYEQYF. The CDR3 nucleotides read TGTGCCAGCTCTAAGACAGGGAGGGGGGCCGGCTACGAGCAGTACTTC.

This clonotype has ten or more counts. The chain links TRBV18 to TRBJ2-7; either TRBD1 or TRBD2 may supply D (5 bases each). The CDR3 sequence is 15 residues long. Germline values: CDR1 KGHSH, CDR2 LQKENI. V shed 4 bases and J shed 7 bases, with 20 bases lying between them. The CDR3: CASSRMREGSTEQYF. For the CDR3, the DNA is TGTGCCAGCTCACGGATGAGAGAGGGGTCTACGGAGCAGTACTTC.

This clonotype was recorded many times. The chain carries TRBV5-1 and TRBJ2-2; no clear D. Germline lookup yields CDR1 SGHRS and CDR2 YFSETQ. Trimming stripped 4 bases from V and 3 bases from J, with 16 bases between. There are 16 residues in the CDR3. Here the CDR3 reads CASSPLPARDTGELFF. The DNA for the CDR3 is TGCGCCAGCAGCCCTCTTCCGGCGCGAGACACCGGGGAGCTGTTTTTT.

Worth noting for this clonotype: A read error may explain this, as a much larger clone is one base away. Here the CDR3 DNA reads TGCAGCGGCCGGGACAGGGCTTCTGGCGAGCAGTACTTC. It yields the protein CSGRDRASGEQYF. The rearrangement uses TRBV29-1 and TRBJ2-7; 9 nucleotides line up with TRBD1. This CDR3 region has 13 residues. The J segment lost 6 bases and the V segment lost 7 bases, leaving 10 bases of the junction unmatched. The germline V gene has CDR1 SQVTM and CDR2 ANQGSEA.

This clonotype has ten or more counts. The rearrangement uses TRBV12-3 or TRBV12-4 and TRBJ2-7, with 7 positions matching TRBD2. Germline trimming cut 7 bases from V and 5 bases from J; bases unmatched to any gene: 11. The CDR3 runs to 14 residues. CDR3 nucleotide sequence: TGTGCCAGCACCTTTGCGGGAGCGCCGCACGAGCAGTACTTC. This codes for CASTFAGAPHEQYF.

The table lists this clonotype with many counts. The junction does not match germline at one end; this may be a read error. The CDR3 DNA reads TGCGCCAGCAGCTACCCACGAGCAGGGGAAAAGCGGGATACGCAGTATTTT. Its protein is CASSYPRAGEKRDTQYF. This chain links TRBV7-8 with TRBJ2-3, with a tentative D call TRBD1 (6 bases). Germline assignment: CDR1 SGHVS and CDR2 FQNEAQ. The CDR3 runs to 17 residues.

This clonotype was seen ten or more times. The chain uses TRBV27 and TRBJ2-5; D ambiguous. The CDR3 is 13 amino acids. Trimming removed 5 bases from V and 6 bases from J, with 13 bases in between. The V gene's germline CDR1 is MNHEY and CDR2 SMNVEV (reference sequence). The CDR3 protein is CASSGVDKQTQYF. The CDR3 DNA reads as TGTGCCAGCAGTGGAGTAGACAAACAGACCCAGTACTTC.

Concerning this clonotype itself: It may be a read error: a sequence one base away is much more abundant. This chain links TRBV6-4 with TRBJ2-7; no clear D gene. The CDR3 is made up of 13 amino acids. Germline CDR1 and CDR2: MRHNA and SNTAGT. CDR3: CASTDTFDYDQYF. The CDR3 DNA reads as TGTGCCAGCACCGACACTTTTGATTACGACCAGTACTTC.

In its sample, this clonotype was seen many times. A much larger clone lies a single base off, so this may be a read error. The chain is built from TRBV10-3 and TRBJ1-5; tentative D call: TRBD1 (5 bases). The CDR3 totals 16 residues. From germline, CDR1 is ENHRY and CDR2 SYGVKD. DNA of the CDR3: TGTGCCATCAGTGAGTCGTCACAGGAGGTCAATCAGCTCCAGCATTTT. It is translated as CAISESSQEVNQLQHF.

This clonotype was picked up many times. The V gene is TRBV12-3 or TRBV12-4, the J gene TRBJ2-1, with 11 nucleotides matching TRBD1. The CDR3 is 16 amino acids. J was trimmed by 7 bases and V by 6 bases; bases with no gene match: 11. CDR3 amino acids: CASSVLGTGGRNEQFF. The CDR3 DNA reads TGTGCCAGCAGCGTCCTAGGGACAGGGGGAAGGAATGAGCAGTTCTTC.